One TCR beta chain is described in this entry. It lacks a known antigen. There are no base qualities to consult, and no much larger clone falls within one base. This record comes from a study of T-cell memory formation after mild COVID-19 (dated by TCRdb to 2020 to 2023). In the study overall: Most TCR sequence clusters were specific to one of the two donors. Longitudinal TCRalpha and TCRbeta repertoire sequencing tracked T-cell clones expanding and contracting after mild COVID-19 in two donors. Two young, previously healthy adult volunteers made up the cohort, one male and one female.

TCRdb lists the instrument as Illumina NovaSeq 6000. TCRalpha and TCRbeta cDNA libraries were built by 5'RACE with constant-segment primers, adding sample barcodes and unique molecular identifiers. RNA was extracted from every sample with Trizol reagent. Libraries were amplified in two PCR steps, with a second sample barcode and Illumina TruSeq adapters added in the second step. The libraries were sequenced on an Illumina NovaSeq using 2 x 150 bp paired-end reads. From the authors' description of their analysis: The reads were demultiplexed and collapsed into UMI-guided consensus sequences using migec v1.2.7. Using mixcr v2.1.11, UMI consensuses were aligned to TRA and TRB V and J templates and then assembled into clonotypes. Clonotypes were classified as expanded or contracted when called significant by both edgeR and NoisET, with noise models trained on biological replicates. For edgeR calls, the cutoffs were a false discovery rate-adjusted p below 0.01 and a log2 fold-change threshold of 1. As an exploratory analysis of dynamics, max-normalized trajectories of the 1000 most abundant clonotypes were examined by PCA with hierarchical clustering. Separately sequenced CD4+ and CD8+ repertoires were used to assign the CD4 or CD8 phenotype of responding clones. The raw public reads went through TCRdb reprocessing: fastp at Q25, MiXCR clone calling, in-frame beta chains kept. Rows matching on CDR3 protein sequence are summarized as one entry with the most common DNA and genes. TCRdb, not the original authors, processed these V and J calls. The sample data list about 130,000 distinct CDR3 sequences, and approximately 5.9% of these were observed just once. The ten largest clones represent around 2% of the sample.

Unmatched junction bases come to 10, with V trimmed by 6 bases and J by 5 bases. From its cysteine to its phenylalanine, the CDR3 spans 15 amino acids. Solely the CDR3 DNA is kept, with 45 bases framed from the first base. Sequences ENHRY (CDR1) and SYGVKD (CDR2) are obtained from the germline V gene. Paper-wide results and their limitations: Some responding clones were detected in pre-infection memory, suggesting pre-existing cross-reactive memory T cells joined the SARS-CoV-2 response. From day 15 to 85, contracting clones showed balanced CD4/CD8 phenotypes, whereas a second wave of clones that expanded from day 15 to 37 leaned towards CD4+. Only a couple of mild cases were covered in the study, and larger cohorts including severe cases with pre-infection samples were considered necessary. SARS-CoV-2 specificity of the second-wave clones peaking on day 37 was not confirmed. Contracting CD4+ clones appeared mostly in the CM and EM memory subsets, whereas CD8+ clones were enriched in EMRA.

Ficoll-Paque density gradient centrifugation was the method used to isolate PBMCs. This sequence originates from an adult woman who had mild COVID-19 (a few samples of this study predate the infection). The sample titles of this study are shuffled in the database, so cell type and time point are left out; the donor was told from shared clones. The sequence joins TRBV10-3 to TRBJ2-1, and 7 bases in between align with TRBD1. Sequencing was carried out using PBMCs or a T cell subset sorted from them (not recorded which). The encoded CDR3 is CAISPRGGQNNEQFF. The DNA sequence is given as TGTGCCATCAGCCCTCGAGGGGGACAGAACAATGAGCAGTTCTTC.